This T cell receptor (beta chain) was obtained from a study of T cell repertoires in cytomegalovirus infection. Study-level information: Indications came from public TCR beta signatures; they pointed to CMV infection and to a matching HLA type.

One entry per CDR3 protein, called by TCRdb with MiXCR from the reads. Of some 150,000 distinct CDR3 sequences in the sample, about 20% were seen once. Germline-derived CDR1 and CDR2 are MDHEN and SYDVKM. J lost 2 bases, V lost 4 bases, and 8 bases had no gene match. The CDR3 spans 17 residues. This clonotype has more than one count but fewer than ten. Source material: PBMCs. The rearrangement uses TRBV28 and TRBJ2-3, with 11 bases aligning to TRBD2. The source of this sequence is a human donor in good health (CMV status not recorded). Some clones in this sample may be carry-over from other donors' samples. The CDR3 loop is CASSSRRLAGNTDTQYF. DNA for the CDR3: TGTGCCAGCAGTTCGCGGCGACTAGCGGGAAACACAGATACGCAGTATTTT.